What follows are 31 T cell receptor beta chains derived from one specimen sequenced in a study of control samples from healthy donors and cancer patients. The protocol was immunoSEQ multiplex PCR, while the TCRdb copy is restricted to in-frame clones and leaves out a portion. Here the sample spans about 69,000 clones, approximately 89% being singletons. Material: PBMCs. The source of these receptors is a man in his sixties with colorectal cancer.

The table lists this clone with a few counts. This chain uses TRBV27 with TRBJ2-7; TRBD1 matches at 10 bases. The J segment lost 2 bases and the V segment lost 5 bases, leaving 6 bases of the junction unmatched. This CDR3 contains 15 residues. Germline lookup yields CDR1 MNHEY and CDR2 SMNVEV (reference sequence). The CDR3: CASSKGTGDTYEQYF. DNA for the CDR3: TGTGCCAGCAGTAAGGGGACAGGGGATACCTACGAGCAGTACTTC.

The V call is TRBV5-8, the J call TRBJ1-1; TRBD1 might be the D (5 bases). CDR1 SGHTS and CDR2 YDEGEE come from the germline V gene. Trimming stripped 3 bases from V and 4 bases from J, with 7 bases between. This CDR3 spans 12 amino acids. CDR3: CASSWGLTEAFF. The CDR3 DNA sequence: TGTGCCAGCAGCTGGGGACTCACTGAAGCTTTCTTT.

The chain carries TRBV5-1 and TRBJ2-3, with a possible D match to TRBD1 (5 bases). Germline loops: CDR1 SGHRS, CDR2 YFSETQ. The V gene lost 6 bases and the J gene lost 4 bases, with 15 bases spanning the gap. The CDR3 is 14 amino acids. CDR3 sequence (DNA): TGCGCCAGCACCCCGACCGTCAGGGCAGATACGCAGTATTTT. Encoded protein: CASTPTVRADTQYF. The full variable domain, completed using reference TRBV5-1 and TRBJ2-3, is KAGVTQTPRYLIKTRGQQVTLSCSPISGHRSVSWYQQTPGQGLQFLFEYFSETQRNKGNFPGRFSGRQFSNSRSEMNVSTLELGDSALYLCASTPTVRADTQYFGPGTRLTVL.

V usage is TRBV28 and J usage is TRBJ2-7, with 10 bases fitting TRBD2. With 5 bases clipped from V and 7 bases from J, the junction kept 5 bases outside the gene matches. The CDR3 is 13 amino acids. The germline gives CDR1 MDHEN, CDR2 SYDVKM. CDR3 DNA sequence: TGTGCCAGCAGTAGCGGGGGGGCACGGGAGCAGTACTTC. This gives the protein CASSSGGAREQYF.

The chain links TRBV12-3 or TRBV12-4 to TRBJ2-3; D gene ambiguous. The V end lost 4 bases, the J end lost 3 bases, and 8 bases lay between the germline ends. CDR3 length: 13 amino acids. CDR3 residues: CASSWVETDTQYF. In DNA form, the CDR3 reads TGTGCCAGCAGTTGGGTTGAAACAGATACGCAGTATTTT.

CDR3 amino acids: CASSNRVNYGYTF. The CDR3 DNA sequence: TGTGCCAGCAGCAACAGGGTTAACTATGGCTACACCTTC. The chain combines TRBV5-5 with TRBJ1-2, with D possibly being TRBD1 (6 bases). Germline CDR1 is SGHKS and CDR2 is YYEKEE (reference sequence). The CDR3 loop spans 13 amino acids. Trimming took off 4 bases at V and 1 base at J, with 8 bases between the two ends. The full variable domain, rest sourced from reference TRBV5-5 and TRBJ1-2, is DAGVTQSPTHLIKTRGQQVTLRCSPISGHKSVSWYQQVLGQGPQFIFQYYEKEERGRGNFPDRFSARQFPNYSSELNVNALLLGDSALYLCASSNRVNYGYTFGSGTRLTVV.

In its sample, this clone was seen a few times. The chain links TRBV5-1 to TRBJ2-7; weak D call: TRBD1 (6 bases). Germline-derived CDR1 and CDR2 are SGHRS and YFSETQ. V was trimmed by 6 bases and J by 5 bases, leaving 12 bases between them. The CDR3 runs to 12 residues. Here the CDR3 DNA reads TGCGCCAGCAAACAGGGTACCGACGAGCAGTACTTC. Residues: CASKQGTDEQYF.

V usage is TRBV11-2 and J usage is TRBJ2-1; maybe TRBD2 (7 bases). Germline CDR1 reads SGHAT; CDR2 reads FQNNGV. The CDR3 is 14 residues long. The V and J ends lost 5 bases and 9 bases respectively, with 17 bases between them. CDR3 sequence reads: CASSGRGGDGEQFF. CDR3 nucleotides: TGTGCCAGCAGCGGGAGAGGGGGGGATGGTGAGCAGTTCTTC.

The chain uses TRBV3-1 (or the pseudogene TRBV3-2) and TRBJ1-2; no firm D call. Germline CDR1 LGHDT, CDR2 YNNKEL (reference sequence). This CDR3 contains 14 residues. Trimming removed 0 bases from V and 2 bases from J, with 7 bases in between. For the CDR3, the DNA is TGTGCCAGCAGCCAAGATTTGACCAACTATGGCTACACCTTC. The encoded protein is CASSQDLTNYGYTF.

V usage is TRBV7-2 and J usage is TRBJ1-4, with 8 bases matching TRBD1. CDR3 length: 15 amino acids. The germline CDR1 and CDR2 sequences are SGHTA and FQGNSA. J gave up 4 bases and V 1 base, and 2 bases lay outside the gene matches. The CDR3 loop is CASSLGTGLNEKLFF. DNA for the CDR3: TGTGCCAGCAGCTTAGGGACAGGGCTTAATGAAAAACTGTTTTTT.

The V call is TRBV7-7, the J call TRBJ2-3; a possible D gene is TRBD1 (5 bases). V gave up 4 bases and J gave up 0 bases, with 5 bases separating them. CDR3 length: 13 amino acids. Germline V CDR1 and CDR2: SSHAT, FNYEAQ (reference sequence). CDR3 sequence (DNA): TGTGCCAGCAGCTGGGGCAGCACAGATACGCAGTATTTT. Protein product: CASSWGSTDTQYF.

This clone has just one count. The chain couples TRBV6-5 to TRBJ2-4; possibly TRBD1 for D (6 bases). From germline, CDR1 is MNHEY and CDR2 SVGAGI. Trimming removed 5 bases from V and 6 bases from J, with 14 bases in between. This CDR3 is built from 14 residues. The CDR3 region has the DNA TGTGCCAGCAGTACCCCGACAGGATCAAACATTCAGTACTTC. Its translation is CASSTPTGSNIQYF.

The chain is built from TRBV5-1 and TRBJ1-4; the D gene is possibly TRBD1 (6 bases). The CDR3 covers 16 residues. V was shortened by 4 bases and J by 7 bases, with 20 bases between the two germline ends. CDR1 and CDR2 from the germline V gene are SGHRS and YFSETQ. The CDR3 loop reads CASSLGVSGTTEKLFF. CDR3 in DNA: TGCGCCAGCAGCCTTGGTGTATCGGGGACAACTGAAAAACTGTTTTTT.

As concerns this clone: A junction boundary mismatches the germline segment, possibly from a read error. The CDR3 spells CASSRRDREPVF. The DNA of the CDR3 is TGTGCCAGCAGCCGACGGGACAGGGAACCGGTCTTC. The chain recombines TRBV3-1 (or the pseudogene TRBV3-2) with TRBJ2-1, with 9 bases that match TRBD1. CDR1 is LGHDT, CDR2 YNNKEL, per germline (reference sequence). The CDR3 covers 12 residues.

This clone appeared a few times. This chain uses TRBV6-2 or TRBV6-3 with TRBJ1-5, with 9 bases aligning to TRBD1. Losses at the gene ends were 4 bases for V and 7 bases for J; bases not matched to a gene: 8. The germline gives CDR1 MNHEY, CDR2 SVGEGT. The CDR3 covers 15 residues. The CDR3 DNA is TGTGCCAGCAGTTTTTACAGGGGGCTCGGGCAGCCCCAGCATTTT. This sequence encodes CASSFYRGLGQPQHF.

The chain's CDR3 is CASSPSPGDTRYEQYF. In nucleotides, the CDR3 is TGTGCCAGCAGCCCAAGCCCCGGGGACACCAGGTACGAGCAGTACTTC. The gene calls are TRBV7-6 and TRBJ2-7; possibly TRBD1 for D (6 bases). The germline V gene has CDR1 SGHVS and CDR2 FNYEAQ. The CDR3 length is 16 residues. The V end lost 5 bases, the J end lost 4 bases, and 21 bases lay between the germline ends.

This rearrangement joins TRBV29-1 to TRBJ1-2; D call uncertain. V shed 3 bases and J shed 0 bases, with 11 bases lying between them. The CDR3 sequence is 14 residues long. CDR1 is SQVTM and CDR2 is ANQGSEA in the germline V gene. The DNA of the CDR3 is TGCAGCGTTGACCTGGCAGAAACTAACTATGGCTACACCTTC. Its protein is CSVDLAETNYGYTF.

V and J are TRBV30 and TRBJ2-5; no firm D call. Germline V gives CDR1 GTSNPN, CDR2 SVGIG (reference sequence). V lost 0 bases, J lost 2 bases, and 13 bases lay in between. The CDR3 length is 15 residues. In nucleotides, the CDR3 is TGTGCCTGGAGTGTACCCTCGGGCTTACAAGAGACCCAGTACTTC. Its protein is CAWSVPSGLQETQYF.

J is TRBJ1-2 and V is TRBV12-3 or TRBV12-4, with D unresolved. The CDR3 spans 11 residues. Trimming took off 1 base at V and 8 bases at J, with 5 bases between the two ends. The CDR3 coding sequence is TGTGCCAGCAGTTTAGGTTTCGGCTACACCTTC. Protein product: CASSLGFGYTF.

This sequence joins TRBV28 and TRBJ2-7; no clear D. Germline assignment: CDR1 MDHEN and CDR2 SYDVKM. V dropped 3 bases and J dropped 3 bases, with 6 bases sitting between them. The CDR3 totals 12 residues. The CDR3 here is CASSLGNYEQYF. The CDR3 coding sequence is TGTGCCAGCAGTTTGGGGAACTACGAGCAGTACTTC.

The chain recombines TRBV7-9 with TRBJ1-1; possibly TRBD1 for D (6 bases). Deletions cut 1 base from V and 3 bases from J, with 9 bases between. Germline-derived CDR1 and CDR2 are SEHNR and FQNEAQ (reference sequence). CDR3 length: 14 amino acids. CDR3 DNA sequence: TGTGCCAGCAGCTTAGTGCAGGGGCACACTGAAGCTTTCTTT. It yields the protein CASSLVQGHTEAFF. Based on the CDR3 plus reference TRBV7-9 and TRBJ1-1, the full variable domain is DTGVSQNPRHKITKRGQNVTFRCDPISEHNRLYWYRQTLGQGPEFLTYFQNEAQLEKSRLLSDRFSAERPKGSFSTLEIQRTEQGDSAMYLCASSLVQGHTEAFFGQGTRLTVV.

In its sample, this clone was seen once. The chain combines TRBV6-2 or TRBV6-3 with TRBJ2-1; D perhaps matches TRBD1 (6 bases). The CDR3 spans 16 residues. The germline gives CDR1 MNHEY, CDR2 SVGEGT. V dropped 4 bases and J dropped 10 bases, with 23 bases sitting between them. CDR3 region: CASSSTDPRGLGEQFF. The CDR3 bases are TGTGCCAGCAGTTCAACGGACCCCAGGGGTCTGGGGGAGCAGTTCTTC.

The gene calls are TRBV6-1 and TRBJ1-6; tentative D call: TRBD1 (5 bases). This CDR3 is 13 amino acids long. The V and J ends lost 2 bases and 10 bases respectively, with 9 bases between them. Germline V lookup: CDR1 MNHNS, CDR2 SASEGT. The CDR3: CASSEHRGSPLHF. The CDR3, as DNA: TGTGCCAGCAGTGAACACCGGGGCTCACCCCTCCACTTT.

The chain recombines TRBV9 with TRBJ1-5; D might be TRBD1 (5 bases). The V gene's germline CDR1 is SGDLS and CDR2 YYNGEE. V was shortened by 0 bases and J by 10 bases, with 14 bases between the two germline ends. The CDR3 has 14 amino acids. The CDR3 nucleotides read TGTGCCAGCAGCGTAGAGCCGGGGGGGTACCCCCAGCATTTT. As protein: CASSVEPGGYPQHF.

This clone occurred a few times. The rearrangement joins TRBV11-3 to TRBJ2-1, with D tentatively TRBD2 (6 bases). Germline V gives CDR1 SGHNT, CDR2 YENEEA. Trimming stripped 1 base from V and 8 bases from J, with 15 bases between. The CDR3 length is 15 residues. CDR3 bases: TGTGCCAGCAGCTTAGGGGGCACGGGAGCAGATGAGCAGTTCTTC. Translating it yields CASSLGGTGADEQFF.

The chain employs TRBV7-6 and TRBJ1-5, with 9 bases aligning to TRBD1. After removal of 1 base from V and 7 bases from J, the junction contained 2 bases not matched to a gene. CDR1 SGHVS and CDR2 FNYEAQ come from the germline V gene. The CDR3 is 14 residues long. CDR3 nucleotides: TGTGCCAGCAGCTTAGGGACAGGGGACCAGCCCCAGCATTTT. It encodes CASSLGTGDQPQHF.

The chain combines TRBV6-6 with TRBJ1-1, with D possibly TRBD1 on 6 matching bases. The germline gives CDR1 MNHNY, CDR2 SVGAGI (reference sequence). This CDR3 spans 14 amino acids. V was clipped by 5 bases and J by 0 bases, with 10 bases between them. The CDR3 sequence: CASSRTALNTEAFF. The DNA for the CDR3 is TGTGCCAGCAGTCGGACAGCGTTGAACACTGAAGCTTTCTTT.

The chain couples TRBV7-2 to TRBJ2-5; D may be TRBD2 (6 bases). The V gene lost 5 bases and the J gene lost 6 bases, with 13 bases spanning the gap. Per the germline V gene, CDR1 is SGHTA and CDR2 is FQGNSA. The CDR3 has 13 residues. CDR3: CASSTGGLQTQYF. Here the CDR3 DNA reads TGTGCCAGCAGCACGGGCGGACTACAGACCCAGTACTTC.

The chain uses TRBV7-3 and TRBJ2-1, with D possibly called TRBD1 or TRBD2 (5 bases each). Per the germline V gene, CDR1 is SGHTA and CDR2 is FQGTGA. Trimming left V 1 base short and J 8 bases short, with 12 bases between. The CDR3 loop spans 14 amino acids. CDR3 nucleotides: TGTGCCAGCAGCTTAAAAGTGGGGGTCGATGAGCAGTTCTTC. Translated: CASSLKVGVDEQFF.

The V gene is TRBV7-2, the J gene TRBJ1-5; D is undetermined. V was cut by 5 bases and J by 2 bases, with 16 bases left in between. This CDR3 has 16 amino acids. Germline CDR1 reads SGHTA; CDR2 reads FQGNSA. The CDR3 region is CASSPRSGGGNQPQHF. In nucleotides, the CDR3 is TGTGCCAGCAGCCCTAGATCGGGCGGGGGCAATCAGCCCCAGCATTTT.

By share of the sample, this clone is medium-sized. Other DNA sequences from this sample encode an identical CDR3 as well. This chain's CDR3 is CASSVDGGAGETQYF. As DNA, the CDR3 is TGTGCCAGCAGCGTAGACGGGGGGGCTGGGGAGACCCAGTACTTC. The rearrangement links TRBV9 to TRBJ2-5; the match to TRBD2 covers 8 bases. The CDR3 sequence is 15 residues long. Losses at the gene ends were 0 bases for V and 5 bases for J; bases not matched to a gene: 6. CDR1 and CDR2 from the germline V gene are SGDLS and YYNGEE.